The next 17 T cell receptor beta chains were all read from a single sample in a study of blood T cell repertoires in COVID-19. Measured with immunoSEQ multiplex PCR; TCRdb has only the in-frame clones, and not every one. This table holds about 300,000 clones, around 86% found once. Sequenced input: peripheral blood. Every receptor here comes from a man aged 65 to 85 with acute or convalescent COVID-19.

This chain links TRBV27 with TRBJ2-7, with 9 bases identical to TRBD2. J lost 7 bases, V lost 5 bases, and 15 bases had no gene match. The CDR3 length is 16 residues. CDR1 and CDR2 (germline): MNHEY, SMNVEV (reference sequence). The CDR3: CASSPPHSGGWREQYF. As DNA, the CDR3 is TGTGCCAGCAGTCCGCCTCATAGCGGGGGATGGAGGGAGCAGTACTTC.

The J gene is TRBJ1-1, the V gene TRBV25-1; D is ambiguous. Germline lookup yields CDR1 MGHDK and CDR2 SYGVNS. The CDR3 runs to 14 residues. V lost 5 bases and J lost 1, with 11 bases in between. The DNA of the CDR3 is TGTGCCAGCAGTTTCGGGGAACCGAACACTGAAGCTTTCTTT. This sequence encodes CASSFGEPNTEAFF.

The chain uses TRBV28 and TRBJ1-1; D is perhaps TRBD1 (5 bases). Between the trimmed V and J ends, which lost 8 bases and 1 base, there was a span of 11 bases. The CDR3 length is 13 residues. Germline-derived CDR1 and CDR2 are MDHEN and SYDVKM. The chain's CDR3 is CASQGARNTEAFF. The CDR3 bases are TGTGCCAGCCAAGGGGCGAGGAACACTGAAGCTTTCTTT.

This clone has just one count. The chain combines TRBV3-1 (or the pseudogene TRBV3-2) with TRBJ2-7; D gene unclear. The CDR3 consists of 15 residues. The V end lost 0 bases, the J end lost 5 bases, and 14 bases lay between the germline ends. The germline gives CDR1 LGHDT, CDR2 YNNKEL (reference sequence). The CDR3 sequence is CASSQEAQVSHEQYF. Here the CDR3 DNA reads TGTGCCAGCAGCCAAGAGGCCCAGGTATCCCACGAGCAGTACTTC.

V gene TRBV2 combines with J gene TRBJ2-1, with D possibly TRBD2 on 7 matching bases. The V gene lost 7 bases and the J gene lost 5 bases, with 18 bases spanning the gap. The germline CDR1 and CDR2 sequences are SNHLY and FYNNEI. CDR3 length equals 15 residues. The CDR3 region is CASTSLIGGDNEQFF. CDR3 nucleotide sequence: TGTGCCAGCACTTCACTGATAGGGGGGGACAATGAGCAGTTCTTC. The full variable domain, its missing parts supplied by reference TRBV2 and TRBJ2-1, is EPEVTQTPSHQVTQMGQEVILRCVPISNHLYFYWYRQILGQKVEFLVSFYNNEISEKSEIFDDQFSVERPDGSNFTLKIRSTKLEDSAMYFCASTSLIGGDNEQFFGPGTRLTVL.

This rearrangement joins TRBV24-1 to TRBJ2-1, with a tentative D call TRBD1 (5 bases). Trimming stripped 3 bases from V and 3 bases from J, with 8 bases between. Germline lookup yields CDR1 KGHDR and CDR2 SFDVKD. The CDR3 length is 14 residues. This CDR3 is CATSDGAVYNEQFF. The CDR3 DNA is TGTGCCACCAGTGATGGGGCAGTCTACAATGAGCAGTTCTTC.

This clone was seen a few times. The rearrangement uses TRBV18 and TRBJ2-2; TRBD2 agrees at 7 bases. Losses at the gene ends were 1 base for V and 4 bases for J; bases not matched to a gene: 9. CDR1 KGHSH and CDR2 LQKENI come from the germline V gene. CDR3 size: 17 residues. The CDR3 region has the DNA TGTGCCAGCTCACCACTACGAGACGGACTAGTCACCGGGGAGCTGTTTTTT. It translates to CASSPLRDGLVTGELFF.

The V gene is TRBV4-1, the J gene TRBJ2-1, with TRBD2 identical over 7 bases. Germline V gives CDR1 MGHRA, CDR2 YSYEKL. Trimming removed 4 bases from V and 7 bases from J; junction bases left unmatched: 16. There are 17 residues in the CDR3. The chain's CDR3 is CASSLNMNARERNEQFF. The DNA of the CDR3 is TGCGCCAGCAGCCTCAATATGAATGCGCGGGAGCGGAATGAGCAGTTCTTC.

The CDR3 DNA reads TGTGCCAGCAGTCTCCCGTACGGGAGGGCCACAGATACGCAGTATTTT. Protein product: CASSLPYGRATDTQYF. The chain couples TRBV6-2 or TRBV6-3 to TRBJ2-3; 8 positions agree with TRBD2. Germline V gives CDR1 MNHEY, CDR2 SVGEGT. This CDR3 is built from 16 residues. Trimming removed 5 bases from V and 2 bases from J; junction bases left unmatched: 9.

J is TRBJ1-2 and V is TRBV5-1, with 7 nucleotides matching TRBD1. The CDR3 totals 14 residues. The V gene end was trimmed by 1 base and the J gene end by 5 bases; junction bases not matched to a gene: 5. CDR1 and CDR2 (germline): SGHRS, YFSETQ. CDR3 coding DNA: TGCGCCAGCAGCTTGCAGGGGGAGACTTATGGCTACACCTTC. Its translation is CASSLQGETYGYTF.

The rearrangement joins TRBV28 to TRBJ2-7, with 10 bases lining up with TRBD2. CDR1 and CDR2 (germline): MDHEN, SYDVKM. This CDR3 spans 15 amino acids. The V segment lost 2 bases and the J segment 5 bases; nucleotides outside the gene matches: 6. CDR3 in amino acids: CASSLPASGSHEQYF. In nucleotides, the CDR3 is TGTGCCAGCAGTTTACCGGCTAGCGGGAGCCACGAGCAGTACTTC.

V and J are TRBV2 and TRBJ1-3; 7 bases line up with TRBD1. Germline trimming cut 3 bases from V and 5 bases from J; bases unmatched to any gene: 10. The CDR3 consists of 16 residues. Germline V gene sequence: CDR1 SNHLY, CDR2 FYNNEI. This chain's CDR3 is CASSDSRQGVRNTIYF. CDR3 coding DNA: TGTGCCAGCAGTGACTCCCGGCAGGGGGTGAGAAACACCATATATTTT.

Notes on this clone: The same CDR3 arises from other DNA sequences in this sample as well. The V call is TRBV28, the J call TRBJ1-3; TRBD1 is a possible D gene (6 bases). The V and J ends lost 6 bases and 1 base respectively, with 10 bases between them. The CDR3 has 14 residues. Germline-derived CDR1 and CDR2 are MDHEN and SYDVKM. Here the CDR3 DNA reads TGTGCCAGCAGCCCCCAGGGGTCTGGAAACACCATATATTTT. Protein: CASSPQGSGNTIYF.

CDR3 DNA: TGCAGTGCGAGTCTCCCCGGGACAGGGGTAAATGGCTACACCTTC. Its protein product is CSASLPGTGVNGYTF. V usage is TRBV20-1 and J usage is TRBJ1-2; 10 positions match TRBD1. V lost 6 bases and J lost 6; bases outside the gene matches: 13. The length of the CDR3 is 15 residues. The germline V gene has CDR1 DFQATT and CDR2 SNEGSKA (reference sequence).

The chain uses TRBV5-1 and TRBJ1-1, with a tentative D call TRBD1 (6 bases). V dropped 3 bases and J dropped 2 bases, with 11 bases sitting between them. The CDR3 sequence is 14 residues long. Germline V gives CDR1 SGHRS, CDR2 YFSETQ. Here the CDR3 DNA reads TGCGCCAGCAGCTCCGGGACACAAAACACTGAAGCTTTCTTT. This codes for CASSSGTQNTEAFF. Full variable domain (rest looked up from reference TRBV5-1 and TRBJ1-1): KAGVTQTPRYLIKTRGQQVTLSCSPISGHRSVSWYQQTPGQGLQFLFEYFSETQRNKGNFPGRFSGRQFSNSRSEMNVSTLELGDSALYLCASSSGTQNTEAFFGQGTRLTVV.

This chain uses TRBV3-1 (or the pseudogene TRBV3-2) with TRBJ1-1; tentative D call: TRBD1 (6 bases). Per germline, CDR1 LGHDT and CDR2 YNNKEL (reference sequence). The CDR3 totals 14 residues. With 0 bases removed from V and 4 bases from J, the gap between germline ends came to 9 bases. CDR3 region: CASSQEQGSTEAFF. Here the CDR3 DNA reads TGTGCCAGCAGCCAAGAACAGGGAAGCACTGAAGCTTTCTTT.

J is TRBJ2-3 and V is TRBV5-1; 12 bases match TRBD2. Losses at the gene ends were 3 bases for V and 0 bases for J; bases not matched to a gene: 2. CDR3 length equals 16 residues. Germline values: CDR1 SGHRS, CDR2 YFSETQ. The CDR3 DNA follows: TGCGCCAGCAGCTACGGACTAGCGGGGAGCACAGATACGCAGTATTTT. Translation: CASSYGLAGSTDTQYF.